Listed below are T cell receptor beta chains from one sample, sequenced in a study of T cells expressing NK-cell markers. After re-calling the 5' RACE reads, TCRdb lists one entry per CDR3 protein, DNA absent. This listing includes about 150,000 distinct CDR3 sequences. Sequencing used blood T cells: a sorted CD56 or NKG2C T cell subset, CD4+ or CD8+ T cells, or bulk PBMC T cells (not recorded which). These receptors came from a woman in her fifties or sixties in good health. Both conserved end residues are part of each CDR3. Each record gives: V gene, J gene, CDR3 protein.

TRBV2	TRBJ2-2	CAPRPSNTGELFF
TRBV20-1	TRBJ2-3	CSGRGRFLADTQYF
TRBV7-6	TRBJ2-1	CASSLLLAPSSYNEQFF
TRBV25-1	TRBJ2-3	CASSGRGPVRTDTQYF
TRBV11-3	TRBJ1-1	CASSPAGTGNEAFF
TRBV20-1	TRBJ2-1	CSARDRSSGSNEQFF
TRBV7-9	TRBJ2-5	CASSYKGLVETQYF
TRBV6-5	TRBJ2-2	CASSRTNTGELFF
TRBV5-1	TRBJ2-7	CASWGAPNEQYF
TRBV12-3/TRBV12-4	TRBJ2-3	CASSSSADTQYF
TRBV27	TRBJ2-1	CASSLVLANPAHEQFF
TRBV30	TRBJ1-5	CAWSGDRAHNQPQHF
TRBV29-1	TRBJ2-3	CSVDPRTSGITDTQYF
TRBV12-3/TRBV12-4	TRBJ2-1	CASRSLRAANLEQFF
TRBV11-2	TRBJ2-1	CASSPGQVNNEQFF
TRBV5-1	TRBJ1-1	CASSLVGMDTEAFF
TRBV5-1	TRBJ1-1	CASSLSEGLATEAFF
TRBV7-9	TRBJ1-4	CASSPRDRATNEKLFF
TRBV7-9	TRBJ2-1	CASSNREEQFF
TRBV2	TRBJ2-7	CASRGSLAGGLLEQYF
TRBV15	TRBJ1-5	CATSRERRRGNQPQHF
TRBV2	TRBJ2-3	CASKWAPPNTDTQYF
TRBV27	TRBJ1-4	CASSLGVRSAEKLFF
TRBV10-2	TRBJ2-3	CASSEPRTAGAVDTQYF
TRBV7-7	TRBJ2-1	CASSLAASDNEQFF
TRBV4-1	TRBJ1-2	CASSHLLGANYGYTF
TRBV13	TRBJ2-1	CASSPQRDTLHEQFF
TRBV6-6	TRBJ2-7	CASSYSTHEQYF
TRBV7-9	TRBJ2-2	CASSFWGLADSIWTGELFF
TRBV3-1	TRBJ2-7	CASSHFRATSYEQYF
TRBV24-1	TRBJ1-4	CATSDFGAENEKLFF
TRBV27	TRBJ2-7	CASSLFGRTANYEQYF
TRBV15	TRBJ2-7	CATSRDPPYEQYF
TRBV11-2	TRBJ2-1	CASSLGWAEQFF
TRBV2	TRBJ2-1	CASSEWRGYNEQFF
TRBV11-2	TRBJ2-7	CASSLQGPYYEQYF
TRBV7-9	TRBJ2-1	CASSRTSTYNEQFF
TRBV29-1	TRBJ2-3	CSVFSTDTQYF
TRBV9	TRBJ2-5	CASSTQEWGETQYF
TRBV9	TRBJ1-5	CASSVEGRIDQPQHF
TRBV11-2	TRBJ2-1	CASSSWDSQWEQFF
TRBV20-1	TRBJ2-3	CSASPGGRTTSTDTQYF
TRBV12-3/TRBV12-4	TRBJ2-1	CASTPPGAQYNEQFF
TRBV24-1	TRBJ2-7	CATSDAPTSGSLISYEQYF
TRBV7-9	TRBJ2-1	CASSPRTGFSIDEQFF
TRBV24-1	TRBJ2-1	CATSGLGGGNEQFF
TRBV5-8	TRBJ1-5	CASSPPPEAPQHF
TRBV3-1	TRBJ2-3	CASSQGMAGGTQYF